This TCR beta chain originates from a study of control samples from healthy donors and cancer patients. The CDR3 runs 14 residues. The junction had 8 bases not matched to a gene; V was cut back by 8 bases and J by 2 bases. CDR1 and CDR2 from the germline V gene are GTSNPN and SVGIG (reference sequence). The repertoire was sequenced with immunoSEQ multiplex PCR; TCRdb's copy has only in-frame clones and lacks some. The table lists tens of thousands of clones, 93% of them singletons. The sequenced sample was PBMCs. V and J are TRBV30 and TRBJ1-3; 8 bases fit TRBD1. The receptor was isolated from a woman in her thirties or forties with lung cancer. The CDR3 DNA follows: TGTGCCAGCCAGATGGACAGGGCTGGAAACACCATATATTTT. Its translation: CASQMDRAGNTIYF.